Below are 22 T cell receptor beta chains sequenced from a single sample in a study of blood T cell repertoires in COVID-19. Here immunoSEQ multiplex PCR was the method, and the copy in TCRdb shows in-frame clones only, minus some. Among a few hundred thousand clones listed, less than 90% were seen once. The material sequenced was PBMCs or T cells enriched from blood (not recorded which). The receptors stem from a woman in her sixties or seventies who had recovered from COVID-19.

The V call is TRBV21-1, the J call TRBJ1-3. TRBV21-1 is shown as a pseudogene. The CDR3 covers 15 residues. The CDR3 sequence is CASSPTVTSGNTIYF. The DNA of the CDR3 is TGTGCCAGCAGTCCCACGGTTACCTCTGGAAACACCATATATTTT.

This clone has just one count. V and J are TRBV29-1 and TRBJ2-3, with D possibly TRBD2 on 5 matching bases. Trimming pared 4 bases from V and 0 bases from J, leaving 11 bases between. The CDR3 totals 14 residues. Germline assignment: CDR1 SQVTM and CDR2 ANQGSEA. The CDR3 reads CSVGSSSSTDTQYF. The CDR3, as DNA: TGCAGCGTTGGCTCTAGCAGCAGCACAGATACGCAGTATTTT.

V is TRBV5-1 and J is TRBJ1-5, with TRBD1 as a possible D gene (5 bases). Trimming took off 1 base at V and 3 bases at J, with 14 bases between the two ends. The CDR3 covers 16 residues. The germline V gene encodes CDR1 SGHRS and CDR2 YFSETQ. CDR3 DNA: TGCGCCAGCAGCTTGTCGGGTGACAGCAACAATCAGCCCCAGCATTTT. Its protein is CASSLSGDSNNQPQHF.

The rearrangement uses TRBV5-1 and TRBJ1-1, with 7 bases aligning to TRBD1. J gave up 11 bases and V 0 bases, and 7 bases lay outside the gene matches. This CDR3 has 13 residues. Germline CDR1 and CDR2: SGHRS and YFSETQ. As DNA, the CDR3 is TGCGCCAGCAGCTTGGAGGGACAGCCGGGGGCTTTCTTT. Translated: CASSLEGQPGAFF.

The J gene is TRBJ2-2, the V gene TRBV19, with 11 positions matching TRBD1. Germline V gene lookup returns CDR1 LNHDA and CDR2 SQIVND (reference sequence). V shed 6 bases, J shed 4 bases, and the junction held 4 bases outside the gene matches. This CDR3 contains 15 residues. The CDR3 coding sequence is TGTGCCAGTAGGGGGACAGGGGGGCCCACCGGGGAGCTGTTTTTT. Translating gives CASRGTGGPTGELFF.

V usage is TRBV30 and J usage is TRBJ1-6; TRBD1 aligns across 7 bases. Germline CDR1 is GTSNPN and CDR2 is SVGIG (reference sequence). CDR3 length equals 14 residues. J gave up 7 bases and V 2 bases, and 5 bases lay outside the gene matches. CDR3 nucleotides: TGTGCCTGGAGTATGACAGGGTTGAATTCACCCCTCCACTTT. This gives the protein CAWSMTGLNSPLHF. The whole variable domain, remainder taken from reference TRBV30 and TRBJ1-6, is SQTIHQWPATLVQPVGSPLSLECTVEGTSNPNLYWYRQAAGRGLQLLFYSVGIGQISSEVPQNLSASRPQDRQFILSSKKLLLSDSGFYLCAWSMTGLNSPLHFGNGTRLTVT.

The chain couples TRBV2 to TRBJ1-5; D might be TRBD1 (6 bases). The CDR3 runs to 13 residues. The germline CDR1 and CDR2 sequences are SNHLY and FYNNEI. V was cut by 6 bases and J by 4 bases, with 10 bases left in between. The CDR3 region is CASRGDNNQPQHF. The DNA for the CDR3 is TGTGCCAGCAGGGGGGACAATAATCAGCCCCAGCATTTT. The full variable domain, with the rest looked up from reference TRBV2 and TRBJ1-5, is EPEVTQTPSHQVTQMGQEVILRCVPISNHLYFYWYRQILGQKVEFLVSFYNNEISEKSEIFDDQFSVERPDGSNFTLKIRSTKLEDSAMYFCASRGDNNQPQHFGDGTRLSIL.

This chain connects TRBV4-1 to TRBJ1-2; no clear D. This CDR3 spans 14 amino acids. Germline V CDR1 and CDR2: MGHRA, YSYEKL. V lost 1 base and J 8 bases, leaving 14 bases between the germline ends. The CDR3 region is CASSQGTSSGGYTF. CDR3 DNA sequence: TGCGCCAGCAGCCAAGGGACTTCGAGCGGGGGCTACACCTTC.

The chain couples TRBV7-2 to TRBJ1-5; D unresolved. The CDR3 runs 13 residues. V lost 4 bases and J lost 3, with 7 bases in between. The germline V gene encodes CDR1 SGHTA and CDR2 FQGNSA. This chain's CDR3 is CASSSSLNQPQHF. CDR3 nucleotides: TGTGCCAGCAGCTCCAGTCTCAATCAGCCCCAGCATTTT.

This clone was seen only once. V is TRBV27 and J is TRBJ1-2; D not resolved. The CDR3 runs 14 residues. V gave up 2 bases and J gave up 4 bases, with 11 bases separating them. Germline values: CDR1 MNHEY, CDR2 SMNVEV (reference sequence). The CDR3 coding sequence is TGTGCCAGCAGTTTAAACAGAGAGAGCTATGGCTACACCTTC. It translates to CASSLNRESYGYTF.

The rearrangement links TRBV19 to TRBJ2-1, with 14 bases identical to TRBD2. V was pared by 3 bases and J by 4 bases, with 2 bases of the junction left unmatched. This CDR3 contains 16 residues. Germline assignment: CDR1 LNHDA and CDR2 SQIVND (reference sequence). The CDR3 is CASSMWTSGGYNEQFF. CDR3 sequence (DNA): TGTGCCAGTAGTATGTGGACTAGCGGGGGGTACAATGAGCAGTTCTTC.

This clone was recorded once. Different DNA sequences within this sample yield the same CDR3. The chain is built from TRBV3-1 (or the pseudogene TRBV3-2) and TRBJ1-2, with 8 bases fitting TRBD1. Germline CDR1 LGHDT, CDR2 YNNKEL (reference sequence). The CDR3 has 14 residues. The V gene end was trimmed by 4 bases and the J gene end by 2 bases; junction bases not matched to a gene: 3. The CDR3 region is CASSPRTGNYGYTF. As DNA, the CDR3 is TGTGCCAGCAGCCCCAGGACAGGGAACTATGGCTACACCTTC.

The V gene is TRBV29-1, the J gene TRBJ2-7; 9 nucleotides align to TRBD1. The CDR3 spans 13 residues. Germline V lookup: CDR1 SQVTM, CDR2 ANQGSEA. J was trimmed by 3 bases and V by 5 bases; bases with no gene match: 5. Here the CDR3 DNA reads TGCAGCGTTAAACAGGGGGCTAACTACGAGCAGTACTTC. It specifies CSVKQGANYEQYF.

V gene TRBV5-1 combines with J gene TRBJ2-2, with D perhaps TRBD1 (5 bases). Looked up from germline, CDR1 is SGHRS and CDR2 is YFSETQ. V lost 0 bases to trimming and J lost 1 base, with 10 bases between them. This CDR3 is 16 amino acids long. As DNA, the CDR3 is TGCGCCAGCAGCTTGGTAGGCAGGGAGAACACCGGGGAGCTGTTTTTT. Translation: CASSLVGRENTGELFF.

The chain links TRBV3-1 (or the pseudogene TRBV3-2) to TRBJ2-3; 7 nucleotides align to TRBD1. Germline loops: CDR1 LGHDT, CDR2 YNNKEL (reference sequence). The CDR3 contains 17 residues. V dropped 0 bases and J dropped 1; count of bases not matched to a gene: 7. The CDR3: CASSQDGFQGGTDTQYF. In DNA form, the CDR3 reads TGTGCCAGCAGCCAAGATGGATTCCAGGGGGGCACAGATACGCAGTATTTT.

The chain couples TRBV27 to TRBJ1-5; D is unresolved. The V and J ends lost 6 bases and 4 bases respectively, with 10 bases between them. The CDR3 consists of 13 residues. Per the germline V gene, CDR1 is MNHEY and CDR2 is SMNVEV (reference sequence). The CDR3 sequence is CASRPRRNQPQHF. The CDR3 nucleotides read TGTGCCAGCAGACCTAGGCGGAATCAGCCCCAGCATTTT.

There are a few counts of this clone. V is TRBV6-6 and J is TRBJ2-7, with D possibly TRBD1 on 5 matching bases. This CDR3 is 11 amino acids long. Trimming left V 1 base short and J 9 bases short, with 7 bases between. CDR1 and CDR2 (germline): MNHNY, SVGAGI (reference sequence). The CDR3: CASSYLGRQYV. In nucleotides, the CDR3 is TGTGCCAGCAGTTACTTGGGGCGGCAGTACGTC.

This chain joins TRBV2 and TRBJ1-3, with TRBD1 matching 8 bases. V gave up 4 bases and J gave up 1 base; unmatched junction bases: 9. This CDR3 region has 17 residues. The germline CDR1 and CDR2 sequences are SNHLY and FYNNEI. The DNA of the CDR3 is TGTGCCAGCAGTGTGGGGAGGACAGGGAGGTCTGGAAACACCATATATTTT. It specifies CASSVGRTGRSGNTIYF. Filled out from reference TRBV2 and TRBJ1-3, the complete variable domain reads EPEVTQTPSHQVTQMGQEVILRCVPISNHLYFYWYRQILGQKVEFLVSFYNNEISEKSEIFDDQFSVERPDGSNFTLKIRSTKLEDSAMYFCASSVGRTGRSGNTIYFGEGSWLTVV.

CDR3 in amino acids: CASRLDRDAGYTF. The CDR3 DNA follows: TGTGCCAGCAGGTTGGACAGGGACGCTGGCTACACCTTC. The chain carries TRBV2 and TRBJ1-2, with 8 bases lining up with TRBD1. The CDR3 length is 13 residues. V was pared by 6 bases and J by 7 bases, with 7 bases of the junction left unmatched. Germline values: CDR1 SNHLY, CDR2 FYNNEI.

The chain is built from TRBV14 and TRBJ2-7; 8 positions agree with TRBD2. The trim removed 3 bases at V and 4 bases at J, leaving 5 bases unmatched. This CDR3 contains 14 residues. Germline V CDR1 and CDR2: SGHDN, FVKESK. The CDR3 sequence is CASSHRGGPYEQYF. The CDR3 DNA sequence: TGTGCCAGCAGCCATCGGGGGGGGCCTTACGAGCAGTACTTC.

In its sample, this clone was seen once. The genes are TRBV24-1 and TRBJ2-2; weak D call: TRBD2 (6 bases). The CDR3 has 14 residues. Trimming took off 5 bases at V and 4 bases at J, with 10 bases between the two ends. CDR1 and CDR2 (germline): KGHDR, SFDVKD. The CDR3 region is CATSGGGLTGELFF. CDR3 nucleotide sequence: TGTGCCACCAGTGGTGGAGGGCTCACCGGGGAGCTGTTTTTT.

The V gene is TRBV12-5, the J gene TRBJ1-3, with D possibly being TRBD1 (6 bases). Germline V gene lookup returns CDR1 LGHNT and CDR2 FRNRAP. Trimming took 3 bases from V and 0 from J, leaving 15 bases between them. This CDR3 spans 17 amino acids. The CDR3 nucleotides are TGTGCTAGTGGTTTTCGCCCGATGGGGGCCTCTGGAAACACCATATATTTT. This gives the protein CASGFRPMGASGNTIYF.